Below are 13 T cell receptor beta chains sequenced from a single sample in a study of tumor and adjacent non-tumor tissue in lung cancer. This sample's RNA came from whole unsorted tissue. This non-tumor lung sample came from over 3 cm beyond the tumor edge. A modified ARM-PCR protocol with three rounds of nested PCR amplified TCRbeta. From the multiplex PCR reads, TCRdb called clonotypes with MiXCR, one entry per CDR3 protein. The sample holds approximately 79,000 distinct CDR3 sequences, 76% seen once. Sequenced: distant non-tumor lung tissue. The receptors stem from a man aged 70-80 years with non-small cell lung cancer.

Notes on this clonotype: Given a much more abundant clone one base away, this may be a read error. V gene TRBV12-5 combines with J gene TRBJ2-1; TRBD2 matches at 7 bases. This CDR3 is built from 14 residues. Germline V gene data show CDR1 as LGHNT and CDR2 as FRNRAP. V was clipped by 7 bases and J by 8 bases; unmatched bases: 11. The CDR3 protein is CASATSESTHEQFF. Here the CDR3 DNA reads TGTGCTAGTGCAACTAGCGAGAGTACGCATGAGCAGTTCTTC.

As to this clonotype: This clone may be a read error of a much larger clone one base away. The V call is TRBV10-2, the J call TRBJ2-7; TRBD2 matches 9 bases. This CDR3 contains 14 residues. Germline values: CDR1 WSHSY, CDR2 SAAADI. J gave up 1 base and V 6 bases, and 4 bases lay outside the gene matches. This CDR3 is CASRGGGASYEQYF. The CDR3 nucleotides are TGCGCCAGCAGAGGCGGGGGGGCATCCTACGAGCAGTACTTC.

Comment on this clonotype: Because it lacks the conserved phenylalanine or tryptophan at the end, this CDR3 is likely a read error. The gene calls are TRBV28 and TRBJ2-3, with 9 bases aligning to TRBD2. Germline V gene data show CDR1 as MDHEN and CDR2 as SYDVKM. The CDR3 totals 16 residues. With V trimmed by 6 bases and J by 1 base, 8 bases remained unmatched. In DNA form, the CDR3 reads TGTGCCAGCAGCCCCAACGAGCGGGGGGGCACAGATACGCAGTATCCT. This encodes CASSPNERGGTDTQYP.

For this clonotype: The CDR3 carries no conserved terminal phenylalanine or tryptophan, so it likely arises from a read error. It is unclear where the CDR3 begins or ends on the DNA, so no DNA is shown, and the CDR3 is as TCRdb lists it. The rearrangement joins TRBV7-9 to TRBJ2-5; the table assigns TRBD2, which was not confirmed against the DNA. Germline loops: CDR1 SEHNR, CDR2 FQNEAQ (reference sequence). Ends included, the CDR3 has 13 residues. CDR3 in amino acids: CASSLPNGETHYL.

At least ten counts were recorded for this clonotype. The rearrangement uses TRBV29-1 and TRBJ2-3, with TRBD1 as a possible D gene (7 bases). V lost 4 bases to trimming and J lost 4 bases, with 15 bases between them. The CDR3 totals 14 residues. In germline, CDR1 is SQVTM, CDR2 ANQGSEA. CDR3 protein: CSVVMAGGPDTQYF. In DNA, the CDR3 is TGCAGCGTTGTTATGGCAGGGGGGCCAGATACGCAGTATTTT.

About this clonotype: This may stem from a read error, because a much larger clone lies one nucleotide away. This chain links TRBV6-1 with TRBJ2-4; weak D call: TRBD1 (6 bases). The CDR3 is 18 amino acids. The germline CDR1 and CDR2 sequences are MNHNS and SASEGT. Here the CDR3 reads CASSAGTRDGFAKNIHYF. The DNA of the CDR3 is TGTGCCAGCAGCGCCGGGACAAGGGATGGCTTTGCCAAAAACATTCATTACTTC.

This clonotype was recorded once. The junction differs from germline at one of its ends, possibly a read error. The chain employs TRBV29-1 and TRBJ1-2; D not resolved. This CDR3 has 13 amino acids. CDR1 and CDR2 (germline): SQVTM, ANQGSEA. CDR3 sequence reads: CSVLQNGAYGYTF. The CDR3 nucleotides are TGTAGCGTTCTCCAGAATGGAGCCTATGGCTACACCTTC.

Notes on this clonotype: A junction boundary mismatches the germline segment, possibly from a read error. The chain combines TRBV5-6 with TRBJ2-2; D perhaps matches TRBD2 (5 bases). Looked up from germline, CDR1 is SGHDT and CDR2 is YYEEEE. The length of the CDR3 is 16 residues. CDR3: CAISFGTGNSDGELFF. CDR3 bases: TGTGCCATCAGCTTTGGAACCGGGAACTCAGACGGGGAGCTGTTTTTT.

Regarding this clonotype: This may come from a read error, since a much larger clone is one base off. Here the CDR3 reads CASSLTSEPGETQYF. In nucleotides, the CDR3 is TGCGCCAGCAGCTTGACCAGCGAGCCGGGGGAGACCCAGTACTTC. V is TRBV5-1 and J is TRBJ2-5; maybe TRBD2 (5 bases). Trimming removed 1 base at V and 5 bases at J, with 15 bases between. From germline, CDR1 is SGHRS and CDR2 YFSETQ. The CDR3 totals 15 residues. The whole variable domain, remainder taken from reference TRBV5-1 and TRBJ2-5, is KAGVTQTPRYLIKTRGQQVTLSCSPISGHRSVSWYQQTPGQGLQFLFEYFSETQRNKGNFPGRFSGRQFSNSRSEMNVSTLELGDSALYLCASSLTSEPGETQYFGPGTRLLVL.

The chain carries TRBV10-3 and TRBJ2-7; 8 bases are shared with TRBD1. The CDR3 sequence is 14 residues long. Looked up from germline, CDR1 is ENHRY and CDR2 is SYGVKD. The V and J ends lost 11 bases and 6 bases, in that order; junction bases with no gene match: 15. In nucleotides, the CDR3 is TGTGCCTACACAACCGGGACAGGCCCCTGCGAGCAGTACTTC. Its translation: CAYTTGTGPCEQYF.

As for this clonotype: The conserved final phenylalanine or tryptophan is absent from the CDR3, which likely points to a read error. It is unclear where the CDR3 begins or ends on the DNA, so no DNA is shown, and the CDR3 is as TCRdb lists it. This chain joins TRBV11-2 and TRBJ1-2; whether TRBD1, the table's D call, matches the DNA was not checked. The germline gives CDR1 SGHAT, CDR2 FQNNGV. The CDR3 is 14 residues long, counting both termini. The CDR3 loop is CASSPTGGTYGYTI.

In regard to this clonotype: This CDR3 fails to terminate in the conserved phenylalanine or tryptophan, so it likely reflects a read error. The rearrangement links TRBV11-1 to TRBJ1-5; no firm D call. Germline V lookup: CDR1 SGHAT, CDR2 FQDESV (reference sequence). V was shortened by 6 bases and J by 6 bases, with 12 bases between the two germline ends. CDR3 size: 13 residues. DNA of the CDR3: TGTGCCAGCAGTCAGGACTTAAGTCAGCCCCAGCATATT. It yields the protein CASSQDLSQPQHI.

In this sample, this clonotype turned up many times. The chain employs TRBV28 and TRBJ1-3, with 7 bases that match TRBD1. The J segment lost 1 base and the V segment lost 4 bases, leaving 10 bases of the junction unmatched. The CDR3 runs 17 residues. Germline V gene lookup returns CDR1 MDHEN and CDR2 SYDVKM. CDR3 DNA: TGTGCCAGCAGTTCCATGACAGGGTCGAGATCTGGAAACACCATATATTTT. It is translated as CASSSMTGSRSGNTIYF.